Below are 20 T cell receptor beta chains sequenced from a single sample in a study of blood T cell repertoires in COVID-19. Sequencing was performed with immunoSEQ multiplex PCR; in TCRdb, only in-frame clones are kept and a portion is missing. The sample has approximately 220,000 clones, 70% to 90% seen once. The sequencing input was peripheral blood. These receptors came from a man aged 35-49 years with acute or convalescent COVID-19.

The rearrangement uses TRBV29-1 and TRBJ2-1; 8 positions agree with TRBD1. J was trimmed by 0 bases and V by 7 bases; bases with no gene match: 8. The CDR3 length is 15 residues. Germline lookup yields CDR1 SQVTM and CDR2 ANQGSEA. In DNA form, the CDR3 reads TGCAGCGGCTCGACAGGGGCGATCTCCTACAATGAGCAGTTCTTC. This sequence encodes CSGSTGAISYNEQFF.

V is TRBV4-2 and J is TRBJ1-2, with TRBD1 as a possible D gene (6 bases). The CDR3 extends over 14 amino acids. The V end was cut by 0 bases, the J end by 8 bases, with 13 bases between. Looked up from germline, CDR1 is LGHNA and CDR2 is YNFKEQ. The chain's CDR3 is CASSQDGGAKGYTF. The DNA of the CDR3 is TGTGCCAGCAGCCAAGATGGGGGGGCAAAGGGCTACACCTTC.

This sequence joins TRBV11-1 and TRBJ2-1, with 8 bases aligning to TRBD1. V was clipped by 6 bases and J by 9 bases; unmatched bases: 13. Germline V CDR1 and CDR2: SGHAT, FQDESV (reference sequence). The CDR3 runs to 15 residues. The DNA for the CDR3 is TGTGCCAGCAGTTACCAGGGGGCTTCCCGGAGTGAGCAGTTCTTC. This gives the protein CASSYQGASRSEQFF.

The V and J genes are TRBV3-1 (or the pseudogene TRBV3-2) and TRBJ2-5; 7 bases line up with TRBD2. The CDR3 spans 17 residues. The germline V gene encodes CDR1 LGHDT and CDR2 YNNKEL (reference sequence). V was pared by 0 bases and J by 0 bases, with 7 bases of the junction left unmatched. As DNA, the CDR3 is TGTGCCAGCAGCCAAGATTTGGGCGGGAGCGACCAAGAGACCCAGTACTTC. Its translation is CASSQDLGGSDQETQYF.

The chain employs TRBV6-5 and TRBJ1-2; D possibly corresponds to TRBD1 (5 bases). CDR3 size: 15 residues. Germline values: CDR1 MNHEY, CDR2 SVGAGI. V was trimmed by 6 bases and J by 4 bases, leaving 18 bases between them. DNA for the CDR3: TGTGCCAGCAGCCCCGGGGGGGGAAGAGGCTATGGCTACACCTTC. Protein: CASSPGGGRGYGYTF.

This clone was seen once. V usage is TRBV6-5 and J usage is TRBJ2-7, with 9 nucleotides matching TRBD1. The CDR3 totals 14 residues. Germline V gene data show CDR1 as MNHEY and CDR2 as SVGAGI. V was clipped by 5 bases and J by 3 bases; unmatched bases: 5. CDR3 DNA: TGTGCCAGCAGTAGGGACAGGGTGGGCTACGAGCAGTACTTC. Residues: CASSRDRVGYEQYF.

V usage is TRBV5-1 and J usage is TRBJ1-1; unclear D gene. The germline V and J ends were trimmed by 0 bases and 2 bases, with 8 bases remaining between them. The CDR3 has 14 amino acids. Germline V lookup: CDR1 SGHRS, CDR2 YFSETQ. CDR3 sequence (DNA): TGCGCCAGCAGCTTGGGGCCAGTTAACACTGAAGCTTTCTTT. Translated, it gives CASSLGPVNTEAFF.

The V gene is TRBV7-2, the J gene TRBJ1-2; possibly TRBD1 for D (6 bases). There are 15 residues in the CDR3. Germline V CDR1 and CDR2: SGHTA, FQGNSA. V was clipped by 8 bases and J by 1 base, with 17 bases between them. As DNA, the CDR3 is TGTGCCAGCCTATCGTCAGGGGCAATTAACTATGGCTACACCTTC. Protein product: CASLSSGAINYGYTF.

The chain joins TRBV5-1 to TRBJ2-3; TRBD2 matches at 15 bases. V lost 0 bases and J lost 6; bases outside the gene matches: 2. CDR1 is SGHRS, CDR2 YFSETQ, per germline. This CDR3 region has 16 residues. The CDR3 reads CASSLGTSGGADTQYF. The CDR3 coding sequence is TGCGCCAGCAGCTTGGGGACTAGCGGGGGGGCGGATACGCAGTATTTT.

V gene TRBV5-1 combines with J gene TRBJ2-3, with D possibly TRBD2 on 5 matching bases. With 1 base removed from V and 2 bases from J, the gap between germline ends came to 20 bases. Germline V gene lookup returns CDR1 SGHRS and CDR2 YFSETQ. The CDR3 has 18 amino acids. Here the CDR3 reads CASSLQWEPGPTTDTQYF. For the CDR3, the DNA is TGCGCCAGCAGCTTGCAGTGGGAGCCCGGACCCACCACAGATACGCAGTATTTT.

The chain uses TRBV7-9 and TRBJ2-3, with D possibly matching TRBD1 (6 bases). The CDR3 runs to 17 residues. CDR1 is SEHNR, CDR2 FQNEAQ, per germline (reference sequence). The V end lost 4 bases, the J end lost 3 bases, and 20 bases lay between the germline ends. DNA of the CDR3: TGTGCCAGCAGCTCTTCGCAGGGGATCAGGATAACAGATACGCAGTATTTT. Translation: CASSSSQGIRITDTQYF.

The gene calls are TRBV28 and TRBJ2-6; 8 nucleotides match TRBD2. The CDR3 extends over 17 amino acids. Germline-derived CDR1 and CDR2 are MDHEN and SYDVKM. V trimming: 2 bases; J trimming: 0 bases; junction bases outside the gene matches: 3. The CDR3 here is CASSLAGGISGANVLTF. The CDR3 DNA is TGTGCCAGCAGTTTAGCGGGGGGCATCTCTGGGGCCAACGTCCTGACTTTC.

V gene TRBV2 combines with J gene TRBJ1-2, with 7 nucleotides matching TRBD1. The V gene end was trimmed by 11 bases and the J gene end by 8 bases; junction bases not matched to a gene: 14. The CDR3 spans 13 residues. Germline CDR1 SNHLY, CDR2 FYNNEI. The CDR3 loop is CAEGAGGVDGYTF. The DNA for the CDR3 is TGTGCCGAGGGGGCAGGTGGAGTCGACGGCTACACCTTC.

This chain connects TRBV27 to TRBJ2-6; D is perhaps TRBD2 (5 bases). Germline V gene data show CDR1 as MNHEY and CDR2 as SMNVEV (reference sequence). Trimming removed 6 bases from V and 0 bases from J, with 6 bases in between. This CDR3 is built from 14 residues. CDR3 nucleotides: TGTGCCAGCAGCGACTACTCTGGGGCCAACGTCCTGACTTTC. As protein: CASSDYSGANVLTF.

The chain is built from TRBV7-9 and TRBJ2-3; 10 nucleotides agree with TRBD1. CDR1 is SEHNR, CDR2 FQNEAQ, per germline (reference sequence). The CDR3 is 18 amino acids. Losses at the gene ends were 5 bases for V and 1 base for J; bases not matched to a gene: 12. CDR3 in DNA: TGTGCCAGCAGCGCGAGGACAGGGGGGAGCGGTGGCACAGATACGCAGTATTTT. Amino acids: CASSARTGGSGGTDTQYF.

CDR3 protein: CASTRQVNTEAFF. CDR3 nucleotides: TGTGCCAGTACCCGACAGGTGAACACTGAAGCTTTCTTT. This rearrangement joins TRBV19 to TRBJ1-1, with a tentative D call TRBD1 (6 bases). Trimming cost V 7 bases and J 0 bases, with 9 bases left between them. This CDR3 contains 13 residues. The germline V gene encodes CDR1 LNHDA and CDR2 SQIVND (reference sequence).

The chain couples TRBV6-1 to TRBJ1-3; D ambiguous. Per germline, CDR1 MNHNS and CDR2 SASEGT. Trimming took 2 bases from V and 3 from J, leaving 8 bases between them. The length of the CDR3 is 14 residues. The DNA of the CDR3 is TGTGCCAGCAGTGAAATGTGGAGTGGAAACACCATATATTTT. This codes for CASSEMWSGNTIYF.

J is TRBJ2-7 and V is TRBV28; D may be TRBD2 (5 bases). V was trimmed by 4 bases and J by 5 bases, leaving 12 bases between them. The germline V gene encodes CDR1 MDHEN and CDR2 SYDVKM. This CDR3 is built from 13 residues. The CDR3 sequence is CASSWGVGNEQYF. The CDR3 DNA is TGTGCCAGCAGTTGGGGAGTAGGGAACGAGCAGTACTTC.

CDR3 in amino acids: CASSDSQGAVSNQPQHF. The DNA of the CDR3 is TGTGCCAGTAGTGATTCCCAGGGGGCTGTCAGCAATCAGCCCCAGCATTTT. The genes are TRBV19 and TRBJ1-5; 8 bases fit TRBD1. The CDR3 runs to 17 residues. Trimming cost V 5 bases and J 1 base; bases outside gene matches: 10. CDR1 is LNHDA and CDR2 is SQIVND in the germline V gene (reference sequence).

V usage is TRBV25-1 and J usage is TRBJ1-5; unclear D gene. The CDR3 is 15 residues long. V was shortened by 4 bases and J by 2 bases, with 12 bases between the two germline ends. In germline, CDR1 is MGHDK, CDR2 SYGVNS. In nucleotides, the CDR3 is TGTGCCAGCAGTGCTTCCCTGGAGGGCAATCAGCCCCAGCATTTT. This codes for CASSASLEGNQPQHF.